The 30 T cell receptor beta chains presented below share a single source sample, sequenced in a study of shared clonotypes between healthy human individuals. This table comes from immunoSEQ multiplex PCR, and its TCRdb copy is limited to in-frame clones, with some not included. Here the sample spans millions of clones, approximately 95% being singletons. The material sequenced was naive CD4+ T cells from PBMCs. As for subset: CD45RA+ positively selected. These receptors were taken from a man aged 18 to 35 in good health. Some clones in this sample may be carry-over from other donors' samples.

This clone was recorded only once. V usage is TRBV11-2 and J usage is TRBJ2-5; 10 bases match TRBD2. With V trimmed by 2 bases and J by 4 bases, 13 bases remained unmatched. The CDR3 sequence is 18 residues long. The germline V gene has CDR1 SGHAT and CDR2 FQNNGV. This CDR3 is CASSLIPGASGSRETQYF. The CDR3 nucleotides are TGTGCCAGCAGCTTAATCCCGGGGGCTAGCGGGAGTCGAGAGACCCAGTACTTC.

The rearrangement links TRBV11-2 to TRBJ1-1, with D possibly TRBD1 on 5 matching bases. This CDR3 contains 14 residues. V gave up 2 bases and J gave up 1 base, with 8 bases separating them. The germline gives CDR1 SGHAT, CDR2 FQNNGV. CDR3 sequence: CASSLRGRNTEAFF. CDR3 DNA: TGTGCCAGCAGCTTAAGGGGTCGGAACACTGAAGCTTTCTTT.

This clone was counted once. The CDR3 coding sequence is TGTGCCAGCAGTTGGGCAGGCTATGGCTACACCTTC. Translating it yields CASSWAGYGYTF. The chain recombines TRBV28 with TRBJ1-2; D is unresolved. Germline V CDR1 and CDR2: MDHEN, SYDVKM. The CDR3 spans 12 residues. The germline V and J ends were trimmed by 4 bases and 4 bases, with 7 bases remaining between them.

The rearrangement links TRBV6-6 to TRBJ1-2; D possibly corresponds to TRBD1 (6 bases). Germline-derived CDR1 and CDR2 are MNHNY and SVGAGI (reference sequence). Trimming took 5 bases from V and 6 from J, leaving 19 bases between them. CDR3 length: 15 residues. CDR3 amino acids: CASSKPGTPEDGYTF. The CDR3 nucleotides read TGTGCCAGCAGTAAACCCGGGACACCCGAGGATGGCTACACCTTC.

V and J are TRBV5-1 and TRBJ1-1, with unresolved D. CDR3 length equals 16 residues. Germline V CDR1 and CDR2: SGHRS, YFSETQ. The V end lost 4 bases, the J end lost 1 base, and 17 bases lay between the germline ends. The CDR3 reads CASSLGPWAENTEAFF. DNA for the CDR3: TGCGCCAGCAGCCTTGGCCCTTGGGCGGAGAACACTGAAGCTTTCTTT.

This clone has a handful of counts. This rearrangement joins TRBV18 to TRBJ2-1, with D uncertain. Germline V CDR1 and CDR2: KGHSH, LQKENI. CDR3 length: 15 residues. Trimming left V 2 bases short and J 4 bases short, with 12 bases between. In nucleotides, the CDR3 is TGTGCCAGCTCACCAGCGGTGCCAGATTACAATGAGCAGTTCTTC. Amino acid sequence: CASSPAVPDYNEQFF.

A word on this clone: Other DNA sequences within the sample encode an identical CDR3. The chain employs TRBV5-1 and TRBJ2-5; the D is unclear. Trimming stripped 0 bases from V and 1 base from J, with 7 bases between. This CDR3 is built from 14 residues. CDR1 and CDR2 (germline): SGHRS, YFSETQ. The CDR3 spells CASSLVTAQETQYF. CDR3 DNA sequence: TGCGCCAGCAGCTTGGTCACAGCCCAAGAGACCCAGTACTTC.

Notes on this clone: The sample holds other DNA sequences that translate to the same CDR3. The chain carries TRBV18 and TRBJ2-3; unclear D gene. The CDR3 covers 15 residues. Trimming pared 0 bases from V and 0 bases from J, leaving 7 bases between. Germline loops: CDR1 KGHSH, CDR2 LQKENI. Written as DNA, the CDR3 is TGTGCCAGCTCACCACCTAGCCGCAGCACAGATACGCAGTATTTT. It specifies CASSPPSRSTDTQYF. Combining the CDR3 with reference TRBV18 and TRBJ2-3 gives the whole variable domain NAGVMQNPRHLVRRRGQEARLRCSPMKGHSHVYWYRQLPEEGLKFMVYLQKENIIDESGMPKERFSAEFPKEGPSILRIQQVVRGDSAAYFCASSPPSRSTDTQYFGPGTRLTVL.

The genes are TRBV18 and TRBJ2-7, with 7 bases matching TRBD1. The V gene's germline CDR1 is KGHSH and CDR2 LQKENI. V lost 5 bases to trimming and J lost 3 bases; unmatched junction nucleotides: 22. The CDR3 is 19 residues long. CDR3 residues: CASSNTRRTGEHALYEQYF. The DNA for the CDR3 is TGTGCCAGCTCAAACACCCGAAGGACAGGAGAACACGCTCTCTACGAGCAGTACTTC.

The chain recombines TRBV7-3 with TRBJ2-7; 7 positions agree with TRBD1. The CDR3 loop spans 12 amino acids. With V trimmed by 5 bases and J by 5 bases, 3 bases remained unmatched. Germline values: CDR1 SGHTA, CDR2 FQGTGA. The chain's CDR3 is CASSTDRDEQYF. The DNA for the CDR3 is TGTGCCAGCAGCACCGACAGGGACGAGCAGTACTTC.

The V and J genes are TRBV11-2 and TRBJ2-7; D perhaps matches TRBD2 (5 bases). The CDR3 consists of 16 residues. Trimming cost V 6 bases and J 2 bases, with 20 bases left between them. The germline V gene encodes CDR1 SGHAT and CDR2 FQNNGV. The CDR3 here is CASRKIRTAAPYEQYF. CDR3 DNA: TGTGCCAGCAGAAAGATTCGGACTGCCGCTCCCTACGAGCAGTACTTC.

The chain recombines TRBV7-2 with TRBJ2-7; TRBD2 aligns across 7 bases. V shed 8 bases, J shed 7 bases, and the junction held 8 bases outside the gene matches. This CDR3 contains 12 residues. The germline gives CDR1 SGHTA, CDR2 FQGNSA. The CDR3 region has the DNA TGTGCCAGCGGGGCGGGAGCTCGAGAGCAGTACTTC. It is translated as CASGAGAREQYF.

This clone was observed a single time. V gene TRBV6-5 combines with J gene TRBJ1-2; the D is unclear. The V and J ends lost 7 bases and 9 bases respectively, with 21 bases between them. Germline V gene lookup returns CDR1 MNHEY and CDR2 SVGAGI. The length of the CDR3 is 14 residues. The CDR3 here is CASTRPGGVGSYTF. CDR3 nucleotides: TGTGCCAGCACCAGACCTGGCGGGGTTGGGAGCTACACCTTC.

This chain uses TRBV9 with TRBJ1-5; D remains unclear. V lost 3 bases and J 3 bases, leaving 16 bases between the germline ends. CDR3 length equals 16 residues. Germline V gene data show CDR1 as SGDLS and CDR2 as YYNGEE. The CDR3 coding sequence is TGTGCCAGCAGCGCAGGAGACGGTAAGGTCAATCAGCCCCAGCATTTT. Its protein is CASSAGDGKVNQPQHF.

Notes on this clone: Within the sample, other DNA sequences also encode this same CDR3. The V call is TRBV9, the J call TRBJ2-7; D remains unclear. Germline V lookup: CDR1 SGDLS, CDR2 YYNGEE. The CDR3 has 12 residues. Trimming pared 4 bases from V and 3 bases from J, leaving 8 bases between. Here the CDR3 reads CASSPSGYEQYF. CDR3 sequence (DNA): TGTGCCAGCAGCCCATCGGGCTACGAGCAGTACTTC.

The chain uses TRBV15 and TRBJ2-7; tentative D call: TRBD1 (6 bases). The germline V gene has CDR1 LNHNV and CDR2 YYDKDF (reference sequence). The CDR3 totals 14 residues. The V gene lost 0 bases and the J gene lost 3 bases, with 9 bases spanning the gap. As DNA, the CDR3 is TGTGCCACCAGCAGAGACGTCAGGGGCTACGAGCAGTACTTC. It yields the protein CATSRDVRGYEQYF.

This chain connects TRBV5-6 to TRBJ1-1, with TRBD1 identical over 9 bases. After removal of 6 bases from V and 3 bases from J, the junction contained 15 bases not matched to a gene. CDR3 length: 17 residues. Germline values: CDR1 SGHDT, CDR2 YYEEEE. CDR3 residues: CASNLLQGARYDTEAFF. DNA for the CDR3: TGTGCCAGCAACCTATTACAGGGGGCGCGTTATGACACTGAAGCTTTCTTT.

The genes are TRBV6-5 and TRBJ2-3; 8 bases line up with TRBD1. J gave up 4 bases and V 11 bases, and 11 bases lay outside the gene matches. The CDR3 extends over 14 amino acids. Per germline, CDR1 MNHEY and CDR2 SVGAGI. The CDR3 loop is CASHGTGQADTQYF. CDR3 nucleotide sequence: TGTGCCTCACATGGGACAGGACAAGCAGATACGCAGTATTTT.

The V gene is TRBV28, the J gene TRBJ2-7; 7 bases are a match to TRBD2. V lost 3 bases to trimming and J lost 1 base; unmatched junction nucleotides: 6. This CDR3 contains 15 residues. Germline V gives CDR1 MDHEN, CDR2 SYDVKM. The CDR3 protein is CASSFNSGRSYEQYF. CDR3 nucleotide sequence: TGTGCCAGCAGTTTTAATAGCGGGCGTTCCTACGAGCAGTACTTC.

This rearrangement joins TRBV6-1 to TRBJ1-3, with no clear D. CDR1 is MNHNS and CDR2 is SASEGT in the germline V gene. V was cut by 1 base and J by 9 bases, with 10 bases left in between. This CDR3 region has 13 residues. The CDR3: CASSEDGSATIYF. The CDR3 DNA is TGTGCCAGCAGTGAAGATGGAAGCGCCACCATATATTTT.

The chain joins TRBV5-1 to TRBJ2-3, with D tentatively TRBD1 (5 bases). This CDR3 is 15 amino acids long. Per the germline V gene, CDR1 is SGHRS and CDR2 is YFSETQ. The V end lost 4 bases, the J end lost 4 bases, and 16 bases lay between the germline ends. This CDR3 reads CASSLQAPTPDTQYF. The CDR3 DNA sequence: TGCGCCAGCAGCCTACAGGCGCCAACGCCAGATACGCAGTATTTT.

The chain uses TRBV11-2 and TRBJ1-1; TRBD1 matches at 7 bases. The V and J ends lost 5 bases and 4 bases, in that order; junction bases with no gene match: 10. Per germline, CDR1 SGHAT and CDR2 FQNNGV. This CDR3 region has 15 residues. In DNA form, the CDR3 reads TGTGCCAGCAGCCCCCGGGACAGTATATTCACTGAAGCTTTCTTT. Translation gives CASSPRDSIFTEAFF.

The V gene is TRBV4-1, the J gene TRBJ2-1, with 11 bases matching TRBD2. Germline CDR1 is MGHRA and CDR2 is YSYEKL. The junction had 5 bases not matched to a gene; V was cut back by 2 bases and J by 8 bases. This CDR3 has 15 amino acids. CDR3 bases: TGCGCCAGCAGCCAACCACTAGCGGGAGTCTATGAGCAGTTCTTC. It codes for CASSQPLAGVYEQFF.

This clone was counted a few times. The V call is TRBV7-9, the J call TRBJ1-4, with 7 bases fitting TRBD1. The CDR3 is 14 amino acids. CDR1 is SEHNR and CDR2 is FQNEAQ in the germline V gene (reference sequence). Germline trimming cut 4 bases from V and 8 bases from J; bases unmatched to any gene: 7. The CDR3, as DNA: TGTGCCAGCAGCTCGACAGGGTACGGCGAAAAACTGTTTTTT. The encoded protein is CASSSTGYGEKLFF.

Regarding this clone: The junction departs from the called germline gene at one end, perhaps through a read error. V and J are TRBV28 and TRBJ1-2; 8 bases are a match to TRBD1. Germline CDR1 MDHEN, CDR2 SYDVKM. CDR3 size: 12 residues. CDR3 loop: CCTGGYIYRYTF. For the CDR3, the DNA is TGTTGTACAGGGGGGTATATCTATCGCTACACCTTC.

This chain joins TRBV28 and TRBJ2-7; 11 bases line up with TRBD1. Per the germline V gene, CDR1 is MDHEN and CDR2 is SYDVKM. With V trimmed by 6 bases and J by 5 bases, 3 bases remained unmatched. CDR3 length equals 13 residues. The CDR3 protein is CASRGQGDHEQYF. The CDR3 region has the DNA TGTGCCAGCAGGGGACAGGGGGACCACGAGCAGTACTTC.

J is TRBJ1-5 and V is TRBV4-1; D is unresolved. V was cut by 1 base and J by 5 bases, with 9 bases left in between. The CDR3 contains 14 residues. Germline V gene sequence: CDR1 MGHRA, CDR2 YSYEKL. CDR3 in amino acids: CASSQVSYYQPQHF. CDR3 in DNA: TGCGCCAGCAGCCAAGTTAGTTATTATCAGCCCCAGCATTTT.

This chain uses TRBV29-1 with TRBJ1-2; no clear D. CDR3 size: 13 residues. Trimming took 4 bases from V and 4 from J, leaving 13 bases between them. Germline CDR1 SQVTM, CDR2 ANQGSEA. DNA of the CDR3: TGCAGCGTTGTAGGGCGGGAGGGCTATGGCTACACCTTC. It specifies CSVVGREGYGYTF.

This CDR3 is CSVRLAGGADTQYF. The CDR3 DNA is TGCAGCGTAAGACTAGCGGGAGGGGCAGATACGCAGTATTTT. The chain recombines TRBV29-1 with TRBJ2-3, with 14 bases aligning to TRBD2. The V and J ends lost 6 bases and 4 bases, in that order; junction bases with no gene match: 3. CDR1 is SQVTM and CDR2 is ANQGSEA in the germline V gene. There are 14 residues in the CDR3.

The chain joins TRBV14 to TRBJ2-3, with no clear D. The V and J ends lost 4 bases and 4 bases respectively, with 6 bases between them. CDR1 and CDR2 (germline): SGHDN, FVKESK. CDR3 length equals 12 residues. As DNA, the CDR3 is TGTGCCAGCAGCCCCCGAGCAGATACGCAGTATTTT. Residues: CASSPRADTQYF.